Presented here are 20 T cell receptor beta chains from one specimen sequenced in a study of blood T cells in healthy people across ages. The use of a sample-barcoded 5' primer and a J-beta primer mix characterized a second PCR of roughly 6 to 11 cycles. Each CDR3 protein is one row after TCRdb ran MiXCR on the 5' RACE reads. The table records under 800,000 distinct CDR3 sequences, around 20% of them present only once. The source material was blood. Source of these receptors: a man in his sixties or seventies in good health.

This clonotype showed up many times. The V call is TRBV10-3, the J call TRBJ2-3, with D possibly matching TRBD2 (6 bases). The CDR3 sequence is 14 residues long. CDR1 and CDR2 (germline): ENHRY, SYGVKD. Trimming left V 8 bases short and J 3 bases short, with 15 bases between. CDR3 DNA: TGTGCCATCGTGGGGAGGACCCCTACAGATACGCAGTATTTT. Its protein product is CAIVGRTPTDTQYF.

In its sample, this clonotype was seen a few times. The chain carries TRBV6-6 and TRBJ2-5, with D unresolved. Trimming cost V 0 bases and J 2 bases, with 10 bases left between them. There are 15 residues in the CDR3. Germline V gene data show CDR1 as MNHNY and CDR2 as SVGAGI (reference sequence). The CDR3 DNA reads as TGTGCCAGCAGTTACTCGTCGATAGATCAAGAGACCCAGTACTTC. Its translation is CASSYSSIDQETQYF.

This clonotype has more than one count but fewer than ten. The CDR3 DNA reads TGTGCCAGCAGCGTAGAGCTAGCGGGAGCAGATACGCAGTATTTT. Protein: CASSVELAGADTQYF. J is TRBJ2-3 and V is TRBV9; 10 bases match TRBD2. V shed 0 bases and J 4 bases; nucleotides not matched to a gene: 2. Germline V gene sequence: CDR1 SGDLS, CDR2 YYNGEE. This CDR3 comprises 15 residues.

The genes are TRBV7-9 and TRBJ2-7; 8 nucleotides match TRBD1. The germline CDR1 and CDR2 sequences are SEHNR and FQNEAQ (reference sequence). The CDR3 sequence is 15 residues long. Trimming took 3 bases from V and 5 from J; bases not matched to a gene: 9. The CDR3 DNA sequence: TGTGCCAGCAGCTTCCACCGGGACAGGATCAACGAGCAGTACTTC. It encodes CASSFHRDRINEQYF.

About this clonotype: One end of the junction fails to match germline, which may point to a read error. J is TRBJ2-1 and V is TRBV10-3; D gene unclear. In germline, CDR1 is ENHRY, CDR2 SYGVKD. CDR3 size: 11 residues. The CDR3 DNA is TGTGCCATCAGTGAGGGAAGGTTGCGTGCTTTC. This translates into CAISEGRLRAF.

There are many counts of this clonotype. The genes are TRBV29-1 and TRBJ2-2; TRBD2 agrees at 10 bases. CDR3 length: 13 amino acids. The germline CDR1 and CDR2 sequences are SQVTM and ANQGSEA. The ends lost 7 bases at V and 6 bases at J; junction bases unmatched: 5. As DNA, the CDR3 is TGCAGCGCCGAAGCGGGAGGGCCCGGGGAGCTGTTTTTT. Protein product: CSAEAGGPGELFF.

The rearrangement joins TRBV12-3 or TRBV12-4 to TRBJ2-7; TRBD1 matches 9 bases. The CDR3 loop spans 14 amino acids. Losses at the gene ends were 6 bases for V and 4 bases for J; bases not matched to a gene: 7. As DNA, the CDR3 is TGTGCCAGCAGACGGACAGGGGTGGGTTACGAGCAGTACTTC. It is translated as CASRRTGVGYEQYF.

This clonotype was observed a few times. CDR3 DNA: TGTGCCAGCAGCTTAAGGGGGAGCGGGGAGTCAAATACGCAGTATTTT. It is translated as CASSLRGSGESNTQYF. The chain combines TRBV7-3 with TRBJ2-3; the match to TRBD2 covers 7 bases. The CDR3 is 16 residues long. V dropped 1 base and J dropped 7; count of bases not matched to a gene: 11. Germline V gene data show CDR1 as SGHTA and CDR2 as FQGTGA.

The chain recombines TRBV28 with TRBJ2-7; TRBD2 matches 8 bases. The CDR3 has 15 residues. Germline V gene sequence: CDR1 MDHEN, CDR2 SYDVKM. Trimming cost V 3 bases and J 6 bases; bases outside gene matches: 10. The CDR3, as DNA: TGTGCCAGCAGTTTGGGACTAGGATTTATTGGCGAGCAGTACTTC. The encoded protein is CASSLGLGFIGEQYF. Full variable domain (remainder filled in from reference TRBV28 and TRBJ2-7): DVKVTQSSRYLVKRTGEKVFLECVQDMDHENMFWYRQDPGLGLRLIYFSYDVKMKEKGDIPEGYSVSREKKERFSLILESASTNQTSMYLCASSLGLGFIGEQYFGPGTRLTVT.

Remarks on this clonotype: Germline and junction disagree at one end, which may indicate a read error. The V call is TRBV25-1, the J call TRBJ2-7; D tentatively fits TRBD1 or TRBD2 (5 bases each). CDR1 and CDR2 from the germline V gene are MGHDK and SYGVNS. The CDR3 has 13 amino acids. CDR3 protein: CASSGGVPYGQYF. The DNA for the CDR3 is TGTGCCAGCAGTGGAGGGGTCCCCTACGGGCAGTACTTC.

The chain joins TRBV12-3 or TRBV12-4 to TRBJ2-7, with 11 bases matching TRBD2. This CDR3 contains 15 residues. V shed 6 bases and J 0 bases; nucleotides not matched to a gene: 4. CDR3 nucleotides: TGTGCCAGCAGGCTCACTAGCGGGAGCTCCTACGAGCAGTACTTC. This gives the protein CASRLTSGSSYEQYF.

A word on this clonotype: Sequence at one end of the junction differs from germline and may be a read error. The chain has TRBV5-1 and TRBJ2-2; possible D gene TRBD1, 6 bases. The CDR3 consists of 15 residues. Germline CDR1 reads SGHRS; CDR2 reads YFSETQ. As DNA, the CDR3 is TGCGCCAGCAGCCAGGGACACCCGAACGCCGGGGAGCTGTTTTTT. This codes for CASSQGHPNAGELFF. Variable domain in full (rest from reference TRBV5-1 and TRBJ2-2): KAGVTQTPRYLIKTRGQQVTLSCSPISGHRSVSWYQQTPGQGLQFLFEYFSETQRNKGNFPGRFSGRQFSNSRSEMNVSTLELGDSALYLCASSQGHPNAGELFFGEGSRLTVL.

The chain combines TRBV15 with TRBJ2-3, with 11 positions matching TRBD2. This CDR3 contains 17 residues. The trim removed 2 bases at V and 2 bases at J, leaving 6 bases unmatched. The germline gives CDR1 LNHNV, CDR2 YYDKDF (reference sequence). The CDR3 sequence is CATSRKTTSGATDTQYF. For the CDR3, the DNA is TGTGCCACCAGCAGAAAGACGACTAGCGGGGCCACAGATACGCAGTATTTT.

The sample holds a few counts of this clonotype. The V call is TRBV24-1, the J call TRBJ2-3; D uncertain. The V end lost 7 bases, the J end lost 3 bases, and 10 bases lay between the germline ends. From germline, CDR1 is KGHDR and CDR2 SFDVKD. CDR3 length: 13 residues. The CDR3 here is CATRLAETDTQYF. CDR3 coding DNA: TGTGCCACCAGGCTTGCAGAAACAGATACGCAGTATTTT.

The V call is TRBV6-1, the J call TRBJ2-1; D gene ambiguous. Looked up from germline, CDR1 is MNHNS and CDR2 is SASEGT. The V and J ends lost 4 bases and 2 bases respectively, with 9 bases between them. The CDR3 is made up of 14 amino acids. CDR3 residues: CASSVKNPYNEQFF. The CDR3 nucleotides are TGTGCCAGCAGTGTGAAGAATCCCTACAATGAGCAGTTCTTC.

This clonotype has only a few counts. The chain employs TRBV5-1 and TRBJ2-2; 7 bases fit TRBD1. The CDR3 spans 13 residues. Germline lookup yields CDR1 SGHRS and CDR2 YFSETQ. V was pared by 5 bases and J by 6 bases, with 4 bases of the junction left unmatched. The CDR3 sequence is CASSTGEPGELFF. The CDR3 DNA sequence: TGCGCCAGCAGTACAGGGGAACCCGGGGAGCTGTTTTTT. Combining the CDR3 with reference TRBV5-1 and TRBJ2-2 gives the whole variable domain KAGVTQTPRYLIKTRGQQVTLSCSPISGHRSVSWYQQTPGQGLQFLFEYFSETQRNKGNFPGRFSGRQFSNSRSEMNVSTLELGDSALYLCASSTGEPGELFFGEGSRLTVL.

The genes are TRBV9 and TRBJ2-2; 7 bases map to TRBD2. The CDR3 consists of 14 residues. The germline V gene has CDR1 SGDLS and CDR2 YYNGEE. Trimming took 6 bases from V and 4 from J; bases not matched to a gene: 6. For the CDR3, the DNA is TGTGCCAGCACCGGGACTACGATCACCGGGGAGCTGTTTTTT. Amino acids: CASTGTTITGELFF.

This clonotype was detected a few times. V usage is TRBV23-1 and J usage is TRBJ2-5, with no clear D. TRBV23-1 is treated as an ORF (open reading frame) with a function not yet certain. V lost 8 bases to trimming and J lost 2 bases, with 12 bases between them. This CDR3 spans 13 amino acids. CDR3 protein: CASVGASQETQYF. The CDR3 DNA reads TGCGCCAGCGTCGGAGCATCTCAAGAGACCCAGTACTTC.

This clonotype was counted a few times. A read error may produce the germline difference seen at one junction end. CDR3 amino acids: CAIGRASGSYEQYF. DNA for the CDR3: TGCGCCATCGGCCGGGCTAGCGGGAGTTACGAGCAGTACTTC. The chain combines TRBV10-3 with TRBJ2-7; TRBD2 matches at 10 bases. Germline-derived CDR1 and CDR2 are ENHRY and SYGVKD. There are 14 residues in the CDR3.

This clonotype occurred many times. V and J are TRBV29-1 and TRBJ2-7, with unresolved D. Germline V lookup: CDR1 SQVTM, CDR2 ANQGSEA. This CDR3 spans 13 amino acids. V was clipped by 6 bases and J by 0 bases, with 12 bases between them. CDR3 in amino acids: CSVTDRSSYEQYF. CDR3 DNA sequence: TGCAGCGTGACGGACCGGAGCTCCTACGAGCAGTACTTC.